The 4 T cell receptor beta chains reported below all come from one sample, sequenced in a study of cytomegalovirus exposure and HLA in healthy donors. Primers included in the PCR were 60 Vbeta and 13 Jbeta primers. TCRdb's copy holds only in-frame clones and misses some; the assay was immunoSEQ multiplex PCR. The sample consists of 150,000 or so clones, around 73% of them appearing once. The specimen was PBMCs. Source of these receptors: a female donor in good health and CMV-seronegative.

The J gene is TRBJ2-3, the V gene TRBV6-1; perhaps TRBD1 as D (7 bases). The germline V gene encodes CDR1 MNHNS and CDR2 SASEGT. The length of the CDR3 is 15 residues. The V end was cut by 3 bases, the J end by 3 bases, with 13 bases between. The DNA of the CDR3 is TGTGCCAGCAGTGACAGGGGGGTTTCGACAGATACGCAGTATTTT. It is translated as CASSDRGVSTDTQYF.

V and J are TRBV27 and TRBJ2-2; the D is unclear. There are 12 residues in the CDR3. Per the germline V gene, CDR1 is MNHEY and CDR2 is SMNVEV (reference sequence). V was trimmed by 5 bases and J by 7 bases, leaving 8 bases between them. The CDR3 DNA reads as TGTGCCAGCAGTCCGCTGAGCGGGGAGCTGTTTTTT. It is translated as CASSPLSGELFF.

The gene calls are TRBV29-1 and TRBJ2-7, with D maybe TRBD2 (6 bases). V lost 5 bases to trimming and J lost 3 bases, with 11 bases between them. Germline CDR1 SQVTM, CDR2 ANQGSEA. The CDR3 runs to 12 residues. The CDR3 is CSVREAGYEQYF. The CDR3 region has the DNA TGCAGCGTTAGGGAGGCCGGCTACGAGCAGTACTTC.

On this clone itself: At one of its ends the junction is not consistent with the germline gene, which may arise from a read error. The CDR3 sequence is CARSRGGIYNEQFF. CDR3 DNA sequence: TGTGCCCGGAGCCGCGGGGGGATCTACAATGAGCAGTTCTTC. The rearrangement links TRBV30 to TRBJ2-1; 8 bases align to TRBD2. In germline, CDR1 is GTSNPN, CDR2 SVGIG (reference sequence). The CDR3 totals 14 residues.